Sequencing of this T cell receptor beta chain was carried out in a study of T cells in Graves' hyperthyroidism and ophthalmopathy. Whole-study context: The initial diagnosis was the point when peripheral blood was collected, ahead of any treatment.

The investigators amplified TCR beta CDR3 regions from RNA transcripts. First-round RT-PCR with HTBI primers amplified the TCR CDR3 region. MiXCR, applied by TCRdb to the multiplex PCR reads, yields one record per CDR3 protein. The sample consists of about 500,000 distinct CDR3 sequences, approximately 16% of them appearing once. V was cut by 2 bases and J by 4 bases, with 18 bases left in between. Germline values: CDR1 ENHRY, CDR2 SYGVKD. CDR3 size: 17 residues. It was 8 to 10 ml of fresh peripheral blood that supplied the PBMCs. The sequence was obtained from a woman aged 18-30 years with Graves' hyperthyroidism. The specimen was blood. The J gene is TRBJ2-1, the V gene TRBV10-3, with D maybe TRBD2 (7 bases). The CDR3 coding sequence is TGTGCCATCAGTGAGGAACGGTTGGCGGGGGCTTACAATGAGCAGTTCTTC. This codes for CAISEERLAGAYNEQFF.